The 5 T cell receptor beta chains presented below share a single source sample, sequenced in a study of T-cell reconstitution after alpha-beta-depleted transplantation in children (dated by TCRdb to the mid-2010s). This sample's treatment or condition label indicates: allogeneic hematopoietic cell transplantation with graft depleted of TCRalphabeta T cells and CD19 B cells. The library was generated by PCR. Sequenced using an Illumina HiSeq 2500. Molecular barcoding was employed in the preparation of TCR libraries, with unique molecular identifiers being used to normalize TCRbeta repertoire quantification. TCRdb itself trimmed the public reads at Q25 with fastp, ran MiXCR and retained productive beta chains. Duplicate CDR3 protein sequences are folded into a single record with the most common DNA and genes. This sample is represented by around 130,000 distinct CDR3 sequences; about 9.5% of them were singletons. Approximately 25% of the sample comes from the top ten.

Sequences were derived from PBMCs, mostly from graft donor cells, sampled 180 days after TCRalphabeta/CD19-depleted stem cell transplant. The receptor set was obtained from a girl under three years old who had a stem cell transplant for combined immunodeficiency, so the T cells may come from the graft donor.

This clonotype rates as medium-sized. The genes are TRBV5-1 and TRBJ1-1; the match to TRBD1 covers 7 bases. With 0 bases clipped from V and 3 bases from J, the junction kept 5 bases outside the gene matches. The CDR3 spans 15 residues. CDR1 and CDR2 (germline): SGHRS, YFSETQ. CDR3: CASSLAPQGYTEAFF. The CDR3 DNA sequence: TGCGCCAGCAGCTTGGCACCACAGGGGTACACTGAAGCTTTCTTT.

This clonotype was seen a few times. This chain uses TRBV10-3 with TRBJ2-1, with 7 bases that match TRBD2. The V gene's germline CDR1 is ENHRY and CDR2 SYGVKD. Germline trimming cut 0 bases from V and 3 bases from J; bases unmatched to any gene: 2. The CDR3 runs to 15 residues. This chain's CDR3 is CAISESAGDYNEQFF. The CDR3 nucleotides are TGTGCCATCAGTGAGTCTGCGGGGGACTACAATGAGCAGTTCTTC.

This clonotype showed up just a few times. V is TRBV5-1 and J is TRBJ2-2; no clear D. This CDR3 contains 14 residues. V was trimmed by 10 bases and J by 6 bases, leaving 19 bases between them. CDR1 and CDR2 (germline): SGHRS, YFSETQ. CDR3 bases: TGCGCCTCCAACCCTTTCTCGAGCGCCGGGGAGCTGTTTTTT. Its translation is CASNPFSSAGELFF.

The CDR3 nucleotides are TGCGCCAGCAGCTTGCCAGGGAACACCGGGGAGCTGTTTTTT. It codes for CASSLPGNTGELFF. This chain uses TRBV5-1 with TRBJ2-2; D is unclear. The CDR3 consists of 14 residues. The germline CDR1 and CDR2 sequences are SGHRS and YFSETQ. Trimming stripped 1 base from V and 1 base from J, with 5 bases between.

The chain carries TRBV20-1 and TRBJ2-5, with 10 positions matching TRBD2. V was clipped by 1 base and J by 4 bases; unmatched bases: 6. CDR3 size: 15 residues. From germline, CDR1 is DFQATT and CDR2 SNEGSKA (reference sequence). The CDR3 nucleotides read TGCAGTGCTAGAGTCAAGCGGGGGGGCAGAGAGACCCAGTACTTC. It translates to CSARVKRGGRETQYF.